Below, 12 T cell receptor beta chains from the same sample are listed, as sequenced in a study of vaccination effects on CD4 cells after COVID-19. Assay: immunoSEQ multiplex PCR; the TCRdb copy retains only in-frame clones and omits some. The sample records around 33,000 clones, approximately 60% being singletons. ViraFEST expansion of antigen-specific CD4+ T cells with viral peptide pools preceded sequencing. An approximately ten-day culture period preceded the isolation of CD4+ T cells. The participants, recipients of two vaccine doses, got either BNT162b2 or mRNA-1273. No antigen has been identified for these receptors. The sequences come from CD4+ T cells from PBMCs cultured with SARS-CoV-2 spike peptides, collected after COVID-19 vaccination. The receptors were sampled from a human donor who received a COVID-19 vaccine.

The chain recombines TRBV20-1 with TRBJ2-1; D unclear. The V end was cut by 3 bases, the J end by 8 bases, with 14 bases between. Germline loops: CDR1 DFQATT, CDR2 SNEGSKA (reference sequence). The CDR3 spans 13 residues. The CDR3 bases are TGCAGTGCTAGTGGGGATGTAAGGGATGAGCAGTTCTTC. Translation: CSASGDVRDEQFF.

J is TRBJ1-4 and V is TRBV6-1; D is possibly TRBD1 (6 bases). The CDR3 sequence is 14 residues long. V was shortened by 2 bases and J by 8 bases, with 12 bases between the two germline ends. The germline V gene encodes CDR1 MNHNS and CDR2 SASEGT. CDR3 protein: CASSETGRDEKLFF. CDR3 sequence (DNA): TGTGCCAGCAGTGAAACAGGGAGGGACGAAAAACTGTTTTTT.

V gene TRBV5-4 combines with J gene TRBJ1-2, with D maybe TRBD1 (6 bases). Per the germline V gene, CDR1 is SGHNT and CDR2 is YYREEE (reference sequence). The CDR3 totals 14 residues. The V end was cut by 0 bases, the J end by 7 bases, with 13 bases between. CDR3: CASSLGTEASGYTF. CDR3 nucleotide sequence: TGTGCCAGCAGCTTGGGGACAGAAGCTAGTGGCTACACCTTC.

The chain is built from TRBV5-1 and TRBJ2-3, with D tentatively TRBD2 (5 bases). The V gene's germline CDR1 is SGHRS and CDR2 YFSETQ. Trimming stripped 0 bases from V and 3 bases from J, with 11 bases between. The CDR3 covers 15 residues. Here the CDR3 DNA reads TGCGCCAGCAGCTTGGACAGACGAGGGACAGATACGCAGTATTTT. It encodes CASSLDRRGTDTQYF.

The chain combines TRBV29-1 with TRBJ2-6; D could derive from TRBD1 or TRBD2 (6 bases each). This CDR3 region has 14 residues. V shed 4 bases and J shed 4 bases, with 11 bases lying between them. Germline V gene sequence: CDR1 SQVTM, CDR2 ANQGSEA. The CDR3 DNA is TGCAGCGTTGTTGGGGGGCCGGGGGCCAACGTCCTGACTTTC. This codes for CSVVGGPGANVLTF.

The chain is built from TRBV27 and TRBJ1-1; the D gene is possibly TRBD1 (6 bases). The germline CDR1 and CDR2 sequences are MNHEY and SMNVEV (reference sequence). The V end was cut by 5 bases, the J end by 1 base, with 11 bases between. CDR3 length: 14 residues. The CDR3 region is CASSVGARNTEAFF. The CDR3 region has the DNA TGTGCCAGCAGTGTGGGGGCGCGGAACACTGAAGCTTTCTTT.

The rearrangement joins TRBV11-3 to TRBJ1-5, with 8 bases matching TRBD1. CDR1 and CDR2 from the germline V gene are SGHNT and YENEEA. The trim removed 1 base at V and 2 bases at J, leaving 13 bases unmatched. This CDR3 has 19 residues. The CDR3: CASSLVLATGGMCNQPQHF. Written as DNA, the CDR3 is TGTGCCAGCAGCTTAGTCCTAGCCACAGGGGGTATGTGCAATCAGCCCCAGCATTTT.

The chain is built from TRBV5-1 and TRBJ1-2; D ambiguous. There are 14 residues in the CDR3. Germline V gene sequence: CDR1 SGHRS, CDR2 YFSETQ. Trimming pared 1 base from V and 0 bases from J, leaving 7 bases between. The CDR3: CASSLSTANYGYTF. The CDR3 DNA sequence: TGCGCCAGCAGCTTGTCGACGGCTAACTATGGCTACACCTTC.

The J gene is TRBJ1-1, the V gene TRBV11-2; no firm D call. The V gene lost 5 bases and the J gene lost 2 bases, with 6 bases spanning the gap. The length of the CDR3 is 12 residues. The V gene's germline CDR1 is SGHAT and CDR2 FQNNGV. CDR3 in DNA: TGTGCCAGCAGCCGGACCAACACTGAAGCTTTCTTT. As protein: CASSRTNTEAFF.

The chain links TRBV13 to TRBJ2-7; possibly TRBD1 or TRBD2 for D (7 bases each). Trimming left V 5 bases short and J 1 base short, with 18 bases between. This CDR3 is built from 16 residues. Germline CDR1 reads PRHDT; CDR2 reads FYEKMQ (reference sequence). The CDR3 DNA reads TGTGCCAGCAGCCCCCAGGGGGGGGGACGATCCTACGAGCAGTACTTC. Translation gives CASSPQGGGRSYEQYF.

The chain joins TRBV19 to TRBJ2-3; a possible D gene is TRBD2 (6 bases). Germline V gene sequence: CDR1 LNHDA, CDR2 SQIVND (reference sequence). The CDR3 runs 19 residues. Trimming cost V 0 bases and J 0 bases, with 19 bases left between them. CDR3 DNA: TGTGCCAGTAGTATAGATCGCCTCGGAGCGGGCAGAAGCACAGATACGCAGTATTTT. Residues: CASSIDRLGAGRSTDTQYF.

This sequence joins TRBV27 and TRBJ1-1; tentatively, D is TRBD1 (5 bases). The germline gives CDR1 MNHEY, CDR2 SMNVEV (reference sequence). V dropped 2 bases and J dropped 5 bases, with 9 bases sitting between them. This CDR3 comprises 13 residues. The CDR3 nucleotides are TGTGCCAGCAGTTTACAGGGAAGGACTGAAGCTTTCTTT. As protein: CASSLQGRTEAFF.